This T cell receptor beta chain was sequenced in a study of cytomegalovirus exposure and HLA in healthy donors (dated by TCRdb to 2016 to 2017). Notes on the research overall: A later analysis indicated that the 120 or so validation repertoires were generated on the platform also employed for the 650 to 850 repertoires of the first cohort. The study aimed to test whether signatures of past pathogen exposure could be identified by cataloging public T cell receptors. Along with the approximately 700-subject first cohort, a separate validation cohort of over a hundred different subjects was used. To predict cytomegalovirus infection status, the study brought together high-throughput TCR immunosequencing, statistical association of individual TCRs with disease status, and machine learning. Beyond this particular receptor, the publication reports: Most TCR sequences were seen in very few donors, while some public TCRs were found in many individuals. The classifier was reported to diagnose cytomegalovirus status with high specificity and sensitivity in both the original cohort and the validation cohort. A later analysis lacked HLA typing for the validation cohort, so it scored co-occurrence in that cohort across all 120 repertoires. A few of the identified cytomegalovirus-associated TCR beta chains were confirmed in vitro to be specific for cytomegalovirus antigens. The study gave a list of under 200 TCR beta chains associated with cytomegalovirus. A later analysis found that TCRs clustered in the first cohort also tended to co-occur in the roughly 120 validation repertoires, with approximately 94% of cluster scores above 0. The authors suggested that the approach could potentially be generalized to other disease states and immunological phenotypes.

Regarding this clone: Which antigen it targets is not known. The input lacks base qualities; no much larger clone sits a single base away.

Donors formed part of the validation cohort, which comprised about 130 subjects and was distinct from the first cohort of under 750 subjects. Library preparation employed the immunoSEQ multiplex PCR assay. In the paper's pipeline: A statistical classification framework was built for diagnosing cytomegalovirus status from the catalog of TCR beta chain sequences. TCRdb holds this immuneACCESS table with in-frame rearrangements only. Some clones are missing; in checked studies, unresolved V genes explain under half, and the rest has no known cause. The DNA gave D and trimming, while V, J and clone size come from that table. The sample includes over 250,000 clones, with 87% observed a single time. Of the sample, over 1% is held by the ten largest clones. From cysteine to phenylalanine, the CDR3 is 15 amino acids long. Just CDR3 DNA is preserved here, 45 bases in frame from base 1. In the germline V gene, CDR1 corresponds to SGDLS and CDR2 to YYNGEE. Deletion took 0 bases off V and 8 bases off J, with a span of 14 bases between the germline ends.

This clonotype was obtained from a woman aged 25-40 years in good health and CMV-seropositive. Recombination connected TRBV9 to TRBJ1-4, with TRBD1 tentatively as D gene (5 bases match). Sequencing input: PBMCs. The CDR3: CASSVGFQGGEKLFF. The base sequence is TGTGCCAGCAGCGTAGGTTTTCAGGGAGGGGAAAAACTGTTTTTT.